The 6 T cell receptor beta chains in this list originate from one sample, sequenced in a study of quantifying T cell responses using KT2 cells. Overall study: RNA was reverse transcribed with TCR alpha and beta constant-region primers.

Each cDNA got a UMI-containing oligo ligated at its 3' end. The first PCR ran approximately 4 cycles with an equimolar RC1.1 and RC1.2 beta primer mix. Via MiXCR, TCRdb re-called the UMI-ligation and nested PCR reads, giving one row per CDR3 protein. The sample has some 48,000 distinct CDR3 sequences, about 9.9% seen once. The sequenced sample consisted of PBMCs spiked with cells of the T cell clone KT2. These receptors were obtained from a human donor.

The chain employs TRBV29-1 and TRBJ2-3; unclear D gene. The CDR3 spans 13 residues. V lost 6 bases and J 0 bases, leaving 10 bases between the germline ends. The germline gives CDR1 SQVTM, CDR2 ANQGSEA. Written as DNA, the CDR3 is TGCAGCGTGAGTGGCAGGAGCACAGATACGCAGTATTTT. Protein sequence: CSVSGRSTDTQYF.

The chain has TRBV12-3 or TRBV12-4 and TRBJ2-1, with D tentatively TRBD1 or TRBD2 (5 bases each). Trimming stripped 6 bases from V and 4 bases from J, with 16 bases between. CDR3 length: 15 residues. CDR3 bases: TGTGCCAGCAGCCCTACGGGGCAGATGTACAATGAGCAGTTCTTC. Its protein product is CASSPTGQMYNEQFF.

The rearrangement links TRBV12-5 to TRBJ1-1; no definite D call. Germline CDR1 reads LGHNT; CDR2 reads FRNRAP. The CDR3 has 11 residues. The DNA of the CDR3 is TGTGCCTACGGGCAGAACACTGAAGCTTTCTTT. Its translation is CAYGQNTEAFF.

This clonotype was observed at least ten times. The V call is TRBV5-1, the J call TRBJ2-1; D not resolved. Trimming left V 5 bases short and J 8 bases short, with 11 bases between. Germline CDR1 SGHRS, CDR2 YFSETQ. The CDR3 extends over 12 amino acids. CDR3 region: CASRRAGDEQFF. The CDR3 DNA is TGCGCCAGCAGAAGAGCCGGCGATGAGCAGTTCTTC.

This chain links TRBV6-1 with TRBJ1-2; D remains ambiguous. Trimming removed 8 bases from V and 1 base from J, with 23 bases in between. The CDR3 is made up of 17 amino acids. Germline CDR1 is MNHNS and CDR2 is SASEGT. CDR3 sequence (DNA): TGTGCCAGCGTCACATTTTCTACTCGGGCTATTAACTATGGCTACACCTTC. Its protein product is CASVTFSTRAINYGYTF.

This clonotype was detected a few times. The DNA of the CDR3 is TGCAGCGTTGAAGTAGTAGGGGCAAGGGGCGGCTACACCTTC. It translates to CSVEVVGARGGYTF. The V call is TRBV29-1, the J call TRBJ1-2; tentatively, D is TRBD1 (5 bases). The CDR3 is 14 amino acids. From germline, CDR1 is SQVTM and CDR2 ANQGSEA. V gave up 1 base and J gave up 8 bases, with 17 bases separating them.